This TCR beta chain comes out of a study of shared clonotypes between healthy human individuals. Clones were read by immunoSEQ multiplex PCR, and TCRdb kept only the in-frame ones, dropping some. The sample gives nearly 1,000,000 clones, around three quarters of which show up once; approximately 1.5% is in the top ten. The CDR3 sequence is 17 residues long. V shed 1 base and J shed 0 bases, with 13 bases lying between them. Germline assignment: CDR1 GTSNPN and CDR2 SVGIG (reference sequence). The chain is built from TRBV30 and TRBJ1-6; D gene unclear. The source is a young man in good health. Input material: memory CD4+ T cells sorted from blood. As to subset: CD45RA-negative fraction. The CDR3 DNA reads as TGTGCCTGGAGTGCCCCCGGAGAAAGCTCCTATAATTCACCCCTCCACTTT. Its translation: CAWSAPGESSYNSPLHF.